This T cell receptor (beta chain) was sequenced during a study of blood T cell repertoires in COVID-19. Overall study: Both acute and convalescent COVID-19 samples were obtained from the United States, Italy and Spain.

With 5 bases removed from V and 8 bases from J, the gap between germline ends came to 15 bases. This CDR3 comprises 13 residues. Profiling relied on immunoSEQ multiplex PCR, and the TCRdb table lists in-frame clones only, not all of them. The repertoire holds about 87,000 clones, with about 89% as singletons. The sequence was collected from a human donor with acute or convalescent COVID-19. The donor label of this sample is uncertain. V and J are TRBV12-3 or TRBV12-4 and TRBJ1-2; weak D call: TRBD1 (5 bases). Sequencing used peripheral blood. DNA of the CDR3: TGTGCCAGCAGTCCCATGGGACTGGGAGGCTACACCTTC. Its translation: CASSPMGLGGYTF.